These T cell receptor beta chains were read from a single sample in a study of blood T cell repertoires in COVID-19. Sequencing was performed with immunoSEQ multiplex PCR; in TCRdb, only in-frame clones are kept and a portion is missing. The table shows about 290,000 clones, with around 92% occurring only once. Sequencing was performed on peripheral blood. Every receptor here comes from a woman in her 30s with COVID-19, enrolled during active disease. CDR3s include the opening cysteine and the closing phenylalanine or tryptophan. Each record gives: J gene, D gene, V gene, clone size, CDR3 DNA, CDR3 protein. D genes are given only for firm matches. Only part of the rows carry a size: once, few, many, or a class if the clone is expanded.

j_call: TRBJ2-7
d_call: TRBD2
v_call: TRBV6-4
clone_size: once
cdr3_nt: TGTGCCAGCAGGGTACCTGTCCCGGCTAGCGGGGGGGTCTACGAGCAGTACTTC
cdr3_aa: CASRVPVPASGGVYEQYF

j_call: TRBJ2-5
d_call: NA
v_call: TRBV5-1
clone_size: NA
cdr3_nt: TGCGCCAGCAGCTCAAAGACTAGACAGGAGACCCAGTACTTC
cdr3_aa: CASSSKTRQETQYF

j_call: TRBJ2-1
d_call: TRBD2
v_call: TRBV7-2
clone_size: NA
cdr3_nt: TGTGCCAGCAGCCGGAGCGGGGGCTACAATGAGCAGTTCTTC
cdr3_aa: CASSRSGGYNEQFF

j_call: TRBJ1-2
d_call: NA
v_call: TRBV3-1/TRBV3-2
clone_size: NA
cdr3_nt: TGTGCCAGCAGCCAAGATATGGCGGAATCCTATGGCTACACCTTC
cdr3_aa: CASSQDMAESYGYTF

j_call: TRBJ1-4
d_call: NA
v_call: TRBV20-1
clone_size: NA
cdr3_nt: TGCAGTGCTACAGCGTCGCTAGGACTGTTTTTT
cdr3_aa: CSATASLGLFF

j_call: TRBJ2-7
d_call: TRBD1
v_call: TRBV11-2
clone_size: once
cdr3_nt: TGTGCCAGCAGTCAACAGGGGGCCGACGAGCAGTACTTC
cdr3_aa: CASSQQGADEQYF

j_call: TRBJ2-5
d_call: TRBD2
v_call: TRBV3-1/TRBV3-2
clone_size: NA
cdr3_nt: TGTGCCAGCAGCGTTGCGGGGGAACGGACCCAGTACTTC
cdr3_aa: CASSVAGERTQYF

j_call: TRBJ1-1
d_call: NA
v_call: TRBV19
clone_size: NA
cdr3_nt: TGTGCCAGTAGTGCTAGGAGGAGCAGGGGCATACCTGAAGCTTTCTTT
cdr3_aa: CASSARRSRGIPEAFF

j_call: TRBJ2-3
d_call: TRBD2
v_call: TRBV4-1
clone_size: NA
cdr3_nt: TGCGCCAGCAGACGCCTCCTTAGCGGGGGGGCGTCAGATACGCAGTATTTT
cdr3_aa: CASRRLLSGGASDTQYF

j_call: TRBJ2-7
d_call: TRBD1
v_call: TRBV3-1/TRBV3-2
clone_size: NA
cdr3_nt: TGTGCCAGTGGGGGACAGTTCTACGAGCAGTACTTC
cdr3_aa: CASGGQFYEQYF

j_call: TRBJ2-7
d_call: TRBD1
v_call: TRBV14
clone_size: NA
cdr3_nt: TGTGCCAGCAGCCAGAGAAAACCGGGACAGGGCTACGAGCAGTACTTC
cdr3_aa: CASSQRKPGQGYEQYF

j_call: TRBJ2-7
d_call: NA
v_call: TRBV13
clone_size: NA
cdr3_nt: TGTGCCAGCAGCCGCCGGGGTGCGGGGGAGCAGTACTTC
cdr3_aa: CASSRRGAGEQYF

j_call: TRBJ1-2
d_call: NA
v_call: TRBV10-1
clone_size: NA
cdr3_nt: TGCGCCAGCAGTGAAGACAGTCTTGGTGGCTACACCTTC
cdr3_aa: CASSEDSLGGYTF

j_call: TRBJ2-7
d_call: TRBD2
v_call: TRBV7-9
clone_size: NA
cdr3_nt: TGTGCCAGCAGCTTAGTACTAGCGGGGGCCAACTACGAGCAGTACTTC
cdr3_aa: CASSLVLAGANYEQYF

j_call: TRBJ1-2
d_call: NA
v_call: TRBV18
clone_size: NA
cdr3_nt: TGTGCCAGCTCACCGCAACTCTATGGCTACACCTTC
cdr3_aa: CASSPQLYGYTF

j_call: TRBJ1-3
d_call: NA
v_call: TRBV6-5
clone_size: few
cdr3_nt: TGTGCCAGCAGTTTTAGGGAGGGGACTGGAAACACCATATATTTT
cdr3_aa: CASSFREGTGNTIYF

j_call: TRBJ2-7
d_call: NA
v_call: TRBV5-4
clone_size: once
cdr3_nt: TGTGCCAGCAGCTTGGGTAACGAGCAGTACTTC
cdr3_aa: CASSLGNEQYF

j_call: TRBJ2-2
d_call: NA
v_call: TRBV10-3
clone_size: NA
cdr3_nt: TGTGCCATCAGGGATCCTGACAGTTCGAACACCGGGGAGCTGTTTTTT
cdr3_aa: CAIRDPDSSNTGELFF

j_call: TRBJ2-7
d_call: TRBD2
v_call: TRBV7-9
clone_size: NA
cdr3_nt: TGTGCCAGCAGCCCCCGGGACTATACCTACGAGCAGTACTTC
cdr3_aa: CASSPRDYTYEQYF

j_call: TRBJ2-2
d_call: NA
v_call: TRBV7-8
clone_size: NA
cdr3_nt: TGTGCCAGCGAGAGAACAGGGATGTATGGCGGGGAGCTGTTTTTT
cdr3_aa: CASERTGMYGGELFF

j_call: TRBJ1-2
d_call: TRBD1
v_call: TRBV3-1/TRBV3-2
clone_size: few
cdr3_nt: TGTGCCAGCAGCCCGACAGGGAACTATGGCTACACCTTC
cdr3_aa: CASSPTGNYGYTF

j_call: TRBJ1-4
d_call: TRBD1
v_call: TRBV2
clone_size: NA
cdr3_nt: TGTGCCAGCAACAGACAGGGTAACGCGAATGAAAAACTGTTTTTT
cdr3_aa: CASNRQGNANEKLFF

j_call: TRBJ2-1
d_call: TRBD1
v_call: TRBV9
clone_size: NA
cdr3_nt: TGTGCCAGCAGCCCCTCGGGACAGGGGTACAATGAGCAGTTCTTC
cdr3_aa: CASSPSGQGYNEQFF

j_call: TRBJ1-4
d_call: TRBD1
v_call: TRBV15
clone_size: NA
cdr3_nt: TGTGCCACCGGGCGGTTGAGGGGTTCGGACAGGGGAGGTGAAAAACTGTTTTTT
cdr3_aa: CATGRLRGSDRGGEKLFF

j_call: TRBJ2-3
d_call: NA
v_call: TRBV27
clone_size: NA
cdr3_nt: TGTGCCAGCAGTGACAGATTTAGCACAGATACGCAGTATTTT
cdr3_aa: CASSDRFSTDTQYF

j_call: TRBJ1-5
d_call: NA
v_call: TRBV27
clone_size: NA
cdr3_nt: TGTGCCAGCAGTTTACTGTCAGGGCGGGAGTATAGCAATCAGCCCCAGCATTTT
cdr3_aa: CASSLLSGREYSNQPQHF

j_call: TRBJ1-4
d_call: TRBD1
v_call: TRBV6-6
clone_size: NA
cdr3_nt: TGTGCCAGCCGGCGAATGGGGACAGGGGGAGAGAAACTGTTTTTT
cdr3_aa: CASRRMGTGGEKLFF

j_call: TRBJ1-5
d_call: TRBD1
v_call: TRBV19
clone_size: NA
cdr3_nt: TGTGCCAGTAGTCCGGGACAGGGAGGTAATCAGCCCCAGCATTTT
cdr3_aa: CASSPGQGGNQPQHF

j_call: TRBJ1-1
d_call: TRBD1
v_call: TRBV10-3
clone_size: NA
cdr3_nt: TGTGCCACGGGACAGGGGATGAACACTGAAGCTTTCTTT
cdr3_aa: CATGQGMNTEAFF

j_call: TRBJ2-2
d_call: TRBD1
v_call: TRBV18
clone_size: NA
cdr3_nt: TGTGCCAGCTCACCAGACAGGGGGCTGTCCACCGGGGAGCTGTTTTTT
cdr3_aa: CASSPDRGLSTGELFF

j_call: TRBJ2-3
d_call: NA
v_call: TRBV24-1
clone_size: NA
cdr3_nt: TGTGCCACCGGGAGAGGCGGTACGCAGTATTTT
cdr3_aa: CATGRGGTQYF

j_call: TRBJ1-5
d_call: TRBD1
v_call: TRBV6-2/TRBV6-3
clone_size: NA
cdr3_nt: TGTGCCAGCAGCGACCCCGGGACAGGGCAACAGCCCCAGCATTTT
cdr3_aa: CASSDPGTGQQPQHF

j_call: TRBJ2-2
d_call: TRBD2
v_call: TRBV19
clone_size: NA
cdr3_nt: TGTGCCAGTAGTCCACCCGGACTAGCGGGGGCCCTTTTCGGGGAGCTGTTTTTT
cdr3_aa: CASSPPGLAGALFGELFF

j_call: TRBJ2-1
d_call: TRBD2
v_call: TRBV10-2
clone_size: NA
cdr3_nt: TGCGCCAGCAGGGTCAAAGCGGGGGTGTACAATGAGCAGTTCTTC
cdr3_aa: CASRVKAGVYNEQFF

j_call: TRBJ2-7
d_call: NA
v_call: TRBV10-2
clone_size: NA
cdr3_nt: TGCGCCAGCAGCGAAGGGATTGGACTGATGTTCTACGAGCAGTACTTC
cdr3_aa: CASSEGIGLMFYEQYF

j_call: TRBJ2-7
d_call: TRBD1
v_call: TRBV29-1
clone_size: NA
cdr3_nt: TGCAGCGTCGGATCCGACCTACAGGGGGCGTACGAGCAGTACTTC
cdr3_aa: CSVGSDLQGAYEQYF